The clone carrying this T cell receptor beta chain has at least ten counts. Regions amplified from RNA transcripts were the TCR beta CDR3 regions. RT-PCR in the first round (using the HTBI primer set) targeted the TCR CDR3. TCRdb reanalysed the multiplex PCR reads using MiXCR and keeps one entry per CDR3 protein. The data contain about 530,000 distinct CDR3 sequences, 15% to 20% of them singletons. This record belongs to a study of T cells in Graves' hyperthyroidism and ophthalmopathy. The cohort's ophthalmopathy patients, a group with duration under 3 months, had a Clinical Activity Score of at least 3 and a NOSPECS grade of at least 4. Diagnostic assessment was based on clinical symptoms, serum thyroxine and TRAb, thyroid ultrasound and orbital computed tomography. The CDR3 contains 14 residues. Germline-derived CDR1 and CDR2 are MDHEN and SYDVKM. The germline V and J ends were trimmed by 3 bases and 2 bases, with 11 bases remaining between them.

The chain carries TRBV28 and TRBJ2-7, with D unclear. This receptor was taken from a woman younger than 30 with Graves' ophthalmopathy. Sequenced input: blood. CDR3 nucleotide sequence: TGTGCCAGCAGTTTGCCCAGCGCCCCCTACGAGCAGTACTTC. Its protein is CASSLPSAPYEQYF. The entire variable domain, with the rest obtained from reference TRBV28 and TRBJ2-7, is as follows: DVKVTQSSRYLVKRTGEKVFLECVQDMDHENMFWYRQDPGLGLRLIYFSYDVKMKEKGDIPEGYSVSREKKERFSLILESASTNQTSMYLCASSLPSAPYEQYFGPGTRLTVT.